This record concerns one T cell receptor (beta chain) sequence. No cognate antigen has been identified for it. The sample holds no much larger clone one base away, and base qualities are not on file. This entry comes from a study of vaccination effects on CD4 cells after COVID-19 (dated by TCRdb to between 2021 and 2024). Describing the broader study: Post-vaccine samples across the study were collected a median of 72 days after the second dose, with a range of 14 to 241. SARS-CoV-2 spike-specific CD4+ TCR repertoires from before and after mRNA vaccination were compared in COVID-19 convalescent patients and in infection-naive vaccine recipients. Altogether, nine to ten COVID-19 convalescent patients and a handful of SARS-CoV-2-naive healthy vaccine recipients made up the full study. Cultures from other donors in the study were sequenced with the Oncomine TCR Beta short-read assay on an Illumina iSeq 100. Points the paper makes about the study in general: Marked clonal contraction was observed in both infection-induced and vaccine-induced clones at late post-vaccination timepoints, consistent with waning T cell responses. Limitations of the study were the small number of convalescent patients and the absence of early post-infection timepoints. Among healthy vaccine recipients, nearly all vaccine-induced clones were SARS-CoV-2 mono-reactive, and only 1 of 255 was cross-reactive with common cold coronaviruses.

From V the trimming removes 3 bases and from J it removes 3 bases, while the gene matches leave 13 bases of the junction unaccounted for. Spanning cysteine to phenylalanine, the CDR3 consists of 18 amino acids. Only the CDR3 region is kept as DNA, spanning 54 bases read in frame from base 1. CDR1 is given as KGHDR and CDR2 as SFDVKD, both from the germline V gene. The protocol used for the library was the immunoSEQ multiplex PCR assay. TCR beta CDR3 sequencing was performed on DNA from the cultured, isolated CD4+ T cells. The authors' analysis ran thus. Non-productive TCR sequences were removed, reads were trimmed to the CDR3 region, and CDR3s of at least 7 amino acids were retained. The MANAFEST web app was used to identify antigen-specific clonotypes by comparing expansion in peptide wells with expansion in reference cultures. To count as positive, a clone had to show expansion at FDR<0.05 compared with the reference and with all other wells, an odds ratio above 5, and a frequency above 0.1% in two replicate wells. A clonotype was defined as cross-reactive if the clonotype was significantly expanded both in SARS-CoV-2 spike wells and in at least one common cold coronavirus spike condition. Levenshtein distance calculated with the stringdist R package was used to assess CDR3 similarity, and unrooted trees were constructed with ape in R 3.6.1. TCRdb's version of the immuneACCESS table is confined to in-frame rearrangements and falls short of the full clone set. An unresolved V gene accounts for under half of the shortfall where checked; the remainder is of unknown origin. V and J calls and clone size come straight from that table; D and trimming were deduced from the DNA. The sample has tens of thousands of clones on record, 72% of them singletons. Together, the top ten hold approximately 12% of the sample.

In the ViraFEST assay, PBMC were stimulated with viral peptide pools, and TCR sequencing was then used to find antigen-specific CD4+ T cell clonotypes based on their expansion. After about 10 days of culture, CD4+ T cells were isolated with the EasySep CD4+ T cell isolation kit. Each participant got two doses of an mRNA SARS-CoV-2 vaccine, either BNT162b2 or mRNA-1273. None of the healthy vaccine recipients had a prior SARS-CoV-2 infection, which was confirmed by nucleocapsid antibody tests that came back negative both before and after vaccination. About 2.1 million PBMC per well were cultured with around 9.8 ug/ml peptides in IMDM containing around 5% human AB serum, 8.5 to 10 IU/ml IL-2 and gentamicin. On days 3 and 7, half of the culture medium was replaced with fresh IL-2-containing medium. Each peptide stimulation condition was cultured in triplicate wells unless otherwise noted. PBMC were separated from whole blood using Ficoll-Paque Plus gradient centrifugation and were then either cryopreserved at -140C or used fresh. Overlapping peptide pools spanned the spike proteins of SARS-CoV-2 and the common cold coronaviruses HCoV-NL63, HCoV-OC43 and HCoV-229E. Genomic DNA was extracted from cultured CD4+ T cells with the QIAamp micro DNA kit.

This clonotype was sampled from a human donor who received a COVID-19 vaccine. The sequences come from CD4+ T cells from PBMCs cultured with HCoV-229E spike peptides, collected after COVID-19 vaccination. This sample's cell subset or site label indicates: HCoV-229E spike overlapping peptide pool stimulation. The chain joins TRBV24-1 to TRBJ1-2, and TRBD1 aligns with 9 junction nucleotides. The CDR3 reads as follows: CATSDHGKGDRVYYGYTF. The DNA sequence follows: TGTGCCACCAGTGATCACGGAAAAGGGGACAGGGTCTACTATGGCTACACCTTC.